These 15 T cell receptor beta chains were all obtained from the same sample, sequenced in a study of vaccination effects on CD4 cells after COVID-19. This table comes from immunoSEQ multiplex PCR, and its TCRdb copy is limited to in-frame clones, with some not included. Among tens of thousands of clones, about 74% were seen once, and the ten largest hold about 5%. After around nine days in culture, the CD4+ T cells were isolated. A PCR test confirmed that the person had SARS-CoV-2 infection between March and December 2020. Two-dose vaccination with either BNT162b2 or mRNA-1273 was given to the participants. These TCRs are of unknown antigen specificity. Source: CD4+ T cells from PBMCs cultured without peptide, taken after COVID-19 vaccination. These receptors all stem from a human donor who had a prior SARS-CoV-2 infection.

This rearrangement joins TRBV9 to TRBJ2-3, with TRBD2 identical over 9 bases. Germline values: CDR1 SGDLS, CDR2 YYNGEE. With V trimmed by 4 bases and J by 3 bases, 9 bases remained unmatched. The CDR3 has 16 amino acids. The CDR3 DNA reads as TGTGCCAGCAGCACACGACTAGCGGCGACTACAGATACGCAGTATTTT. Translated, it gives CASSTRLAATTDTQYF.

This chain connects TRBV5-1 to TRBJ2-1; D is uncertain. This CDR3 spans 14 amino acids. The germline V and J ends were trimmed by 8 bases and 6 bases, with 18 bases remaining between them. Germline V CDR1 and CDR2: SGHRS, YFSETQ. CDR3 DNA sequence: TGCGCCAGTCGATTTTCGAGTCTTATCAATGAGCAGTTCTTC. Translated: CASRFSSLINEQFF.

The chain joins TRBV5-4 to TRBJ2-3; TRBD2 agrees at 13 bases. This CDR3 region has 16 residues. Germline V gives CDR1 SGHNT, CDR2 YYREEE (reference sequence). V dropped 4 bases and J dropped 6; count of bases not matched to a gene: 8. CDR3 in DNA: TGTGCCAGCAGCAAACGGACTAGCGGGGGTGGGGATACGCAGTATTTT. This translates into CASSKRTSGGGDTQYF. Looking up the rest from reference TRBV5-4 and TRBJ2-3 gives the full variable domain: ETGVTQSPTHLIKTRGQQVTLRCSSQSGHNTVSWYQQALGQGPQFIFQYYREEENGRGNFPPRFSGLQFPNYSSELNVNALELDDSALYLCASSKRTSGGGDTQYFGPGTRLTVL.

V gene TRBV7-8 combines with J gene TRBJ2-7, with D possibly matching TRBD2 (5 bases). This CDR3 spans 14 amino acids. Germline CDR1 and CDR2: SGHVS and FQNEAQ. V lost 1 base, J lost 11 bases, and 18 bases lay in between. The CDR3 region has the DNA TGTGCCAGCAGCTTAGTCCTAAACGGAGGAACGGAGTACTTC. Its translation: CASSLVLNGGTEYF.

This clone was observed a handful of times. This chain uses TRBV7-2 with TRBJ2-1, with 13 bases fitting TRBD2. CDR1 SGHTA and CDR2 FQGNSA come from the germline V gene. The V segment lost 3 bases and the J segment 6 bases; nucleotides outside the gene matches: 2. The CDR3 totals 15 residues. CDR3 residues: CASSFRLAGGNEQFF. CDR3 nucleotides: TGTGCCAGCAGCTTCCGACTAGCGGGGGGCAATGAGCAGTTCTTC.

This clone was recorded once. This rearrangement joins TRBV24-1 to TRBJ2-1; 9 bases map to TRBD2. Trimming cost V 7 bases and J 0 bases; bases outside gene matches: 12. The CDR3 runs 18 residues. Germline V gene data show CDR1 as KGHDR and CDR2 as SFDVKD. This CDR3 is CATSDGTSRSSSYNEQFF. CDR3 coding DNA: TGTGCCACCAGCGACGGGACTAGCCGATCGAGCTCCTACAATGAGCAGTTCTTC.

This clone was observed a handful of times. CDR3 sequence (DNA): TGCAGCGTCGTCATCTTCGGGGGCGTTGGAAACACCATATATTTT. Encoded protein: CSVVIFGGVGNTIYF. The chain joins TRBV29-1 to TRBJ1-3, with a possible D match to TRBD1 (6 bases). CDR3 length equals 15 residues. CDR1 is SQVTM, CDR2 ANQGSEA, per germline. The V end was cut by 6 bases, the J end by 3 bases, with 18 bases between.

V gene TRBV5-1 combines with J gene TRBJ2-1; 7 bases are shared with TRBD2. Germline V gene lookup returns CDR1 SGHRS and CDR2 YFSETQ. This CDR3 has 14 amino acids. After removal of 2 bases from V and 8 bases from J, the junction contained 7 bases not matched to a gene. The CDR3 bases are TGCGCCAGCAGCTTAGGACTAGTCTTGGATGAGCAGTTCTTC. Its translation: CASSLGLVLDEQFF. Full variable domain (outside the CDR3, taken from reference TRBV5-1 and TRBJ2-1): KAGVTQTPRYLIKTRGQQVTLSCSPISGHRSVSWYQQTPGQGLQFLFEYFSETQRNKGNFPGRFSGRQFSNSRSEMNVSTLELGDSALYLCASSLGLVLDEQFFGPGTRLTVL.

DNA of the CDR3: TGTGCCAGCAGCCCGAACAGGTTAAGCGGCTACACCTTC. Encoded protein: CASSPNRLSGYTF. This chain joins TRBV7-2 and TRBJ1-2, with a tentative D call TRBD1 (5 bases). CDR1 SGHTA and CDR2 FQGNSA come from the germline V gene. CDR3 size: 13 residues. The V gene lost 5 bases and the J gene lost 8 bases, with 15 bases spanning the gap.

This clone was seen only a few times. The J gene is TRBJ2-7, the V gene TRBV11-3; D may be TRBD1 (6 bases). This CDR3 is 15 amino acids long. V was clipped by 1 base and J by 6 bases, with 16 bases between them. CDR1 and CDR2 (germline): SGHNT, YENEEA. The CDR3 loop reads CASSLVGTQGFEQYF. The CDR3 DNA reads as TGTGCCAGCAGCTTAGTCGGGACCCAGGGGTTCGAGCAGTACTTC.

Here the CDR3 DNA reads TGTGCCAGCAGCAAGTTGGGGGGGTTCTCAGATACGCAGTATTTT. It yields the protein CASSKLGGFSDTQYF. The gene calls are TRBV7-3 and TRBJ2-3; 7 nucleotides align to TRBD2. Germline V gene lookup returns CDR1 SGHTA and CDR2 FQGTGA. The trim removed 5 bases at V and 4 bases at J, leaving 9 bases unmatched. This CDR3 comprises 15 residues. Full variable domain (missing parts from reference TRBV7-3 and TRBJ2-3): GAGVSQTPSNKVTEKGKYVELRCDPISGHTALYWYRQSLGQGPEFLIYFQGTGAADDSGLPNDRFFAVRPEGSVSTLKIQRTERGDSAVYLCASSKLGGFSDTQYFGPGTRLTVL.

The CDR3 region is CASSLFLTIGDQPQHF. The DNA for the CDR3 is TGTGCCAGCAGCTTGTTTTTGACAATTGGAGATCAGCCCCAGCATTTT. The J gene is TRBJ1-5, the V gene TRBV5-5; unclear D gene. Germline CDR1 SGHKS, CDR2 YYEKEE (reference sequence). With 1 base removed from V and 5 bases from J, the gap between germline ends came to 16 bases. The CDR3 sequence is 16 residues long.

The chain links TRBV27 to TRBJ2-1; D is uncertain. V was shortened by 2 bases and J by 5 bases, with 19 bases between the two germline ends. Germline loops: CDR1 MNHEY, CDR2 SMNVEV (reference sequence). The CDR3 extends over 17 amino acids. The CDR3 nucleotides are TGTGCCAGCAGTTTAAAAGGGCAGACACTCCGAGACAATGAGCAGTTCTTC. Its protein is CASSLKGQTLRDNEQFF.

This CDR3 is CASRGDGANTGELFF. The DNA for the CDR3 is TGTGCCAGCAGGGGTGACGGAGCGAACACCGGGGAGCTGTTTTTT. The chain is built from TRBV2 and TRBJ2-2, with D hard to call. CDR1 and CDR2 (germline): SNHLY, FYNNEI. Trimming stripped 6 bases from V and 0 bases from J, with 11 bases between. The CDR3 has 15 residues.

V gene TRBV11-3 combines with J gene TRBJ1-2, with D maybe TRBD1 (5 bases). The CDR3 covers 14 residues. Germline V lookup: CDR1 SGHNT, CDR2 YENEEA. Between the trimmed V and J ends, which lost 1 base and 13 bases, there was a span of 19 bases. In nucleotides, the CDR3 is TGTGCCAGCAGCTTAGGCTCGGGGAGCCGGGGGTGCACCTTC. The encoded protein is CASSLGSGSRGCTF. Looking up the rest from reference TRBV11-3 and TRBJ1-2 gives the full variable domain: EAGVVQSPRYKIIEKKQPVAFWCNPISGHNTLYWYLQNLGQGPELLIRYENEEAVDDSQLPKDRFSAERLKGVDSTLKIQPAELGDSAVYLCASSLGSGSRGCTFGSGTRLTVV.